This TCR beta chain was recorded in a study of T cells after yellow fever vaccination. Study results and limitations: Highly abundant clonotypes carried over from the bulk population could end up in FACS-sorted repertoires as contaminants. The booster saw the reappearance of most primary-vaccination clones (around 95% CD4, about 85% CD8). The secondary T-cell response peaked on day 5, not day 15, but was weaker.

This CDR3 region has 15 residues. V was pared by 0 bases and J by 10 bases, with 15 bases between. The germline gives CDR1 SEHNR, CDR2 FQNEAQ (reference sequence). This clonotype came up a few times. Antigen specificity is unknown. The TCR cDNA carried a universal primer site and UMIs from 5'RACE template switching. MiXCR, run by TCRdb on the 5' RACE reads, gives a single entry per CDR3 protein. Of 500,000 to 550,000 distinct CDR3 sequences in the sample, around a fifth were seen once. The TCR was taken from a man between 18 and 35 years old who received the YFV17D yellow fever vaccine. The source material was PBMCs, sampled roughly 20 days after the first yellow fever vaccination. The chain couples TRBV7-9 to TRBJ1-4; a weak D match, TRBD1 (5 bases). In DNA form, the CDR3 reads TGTGCCAGCAGCTTAGCAGGGGATGTCCGCGGAAAACTGTTTTTT. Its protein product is CASSLAGDVRGKLFF.